These 22 T cell receptor beta chains came from one sample sequenced in a study of monozygotic twins with inflammatory bowel disease. TCRdb reprocessed the 5' RACE reads, with one entry per CDR3 protein and no DNA. This sample contains approximately 400,000 distinct CDR3 sequences. The source material was blood. The receptor set was obtained from a human donor with ulcerative colitis or Crohn's disease, or a healthy co-twin of an affected twin (not recorded which).

This rearrangement joins TRBV18 to TRBJ2-3. This CDR3 has 14 amino acids. Germline-derived CDR1 and CDR2 are KGHSH and LQKENI. The chain's CDR3 is CASSPMAAADTQYF.

This chain uses TRBV4-2 with TRBJ2-2. This CDR3 spans 15 amino acids. The germline CDR1 and CDR2 sequences are LGHNA and YNFKEQ. The CDR3 sequence is CASSQDGGKTGELFF.

The chain is built from TRBV6-5 and TRBJ2-7. The CDR3 covers 14 residues. Germline CDR1 is MNHEY and CDR2 is SVGAGI. This chain's CDR3 is CASSYDRSTYEQYF.

V gene TRBV11-2 combines with J gene TRBJ1-2; the D gene TCRdb calls, TRBD1, cannot be checked with no DNA. Germline V gives CDR1 SGHAT, CDR2 FQNNGV. The CDR3 length is 14 residues. The CDR3 sequence is CASSLRGANYGYTF.

The genes are TRBV5-1 and TRBJ2-2; the TCRdb call, TRBD1, lacks DNA for checking. The CDR3 has 16 residues. The germline V gene has CDR1 SGHRS and CDR2 YFSETQ. CDR3 in amino acids: CASSVTGASNTGELFF.

The chain recombines TRBV10-3 with TRBJ2-1; the D call from TCRdb, TRBD1, cannot be confirmed without DNA. The CDR3 is 15 residues long. In germline, CDR1 is ENHRY, CDR2 SYGVKD. The chain's CDR3 is CAINEGIDRNNEQFF.

The V call is TRBV12-3 or TRBV12-4, the J call TRBJ2-2; no DNA is available, so the TRBD1 call from TCRdb remains unchecked. This CDR3 is built from 13 residues. This CDR3 is CASSLGGGGELFF.

The CDR3 here is CASSLGQGSAYNEQFF. The chain has TRBV5-1 and TRBJ2-1; without DNA, the TCRdb call of TRBD1 cannot be checked. Germline loops: CDR1 SGHRS, CDR2 YFSETQ. The CDR3 consists of 16 residues.

V and J are TRBV28 and TRBJ2-3; TCRdb gives TRBD2 as the D gene, but with no DNA this cannot be confirmed. CDR3 length: 13 amino acids. The V gene's germline CDR1 is MDHEN and CDR2 SYDVKM. The CDR3 region is CASSALAIRVQYF.

The rearrangement uses TRBV20-1 and TRBJ2-5. Germline CDR1 reads DFQATT; CDR2 reads SNEGSKA (reference sequence). The CDR3 covers 12 residues. The CDR3 region is CSAQWDKETQYF.

The rearrangement joins TRBV20-1 to TRBJ2-7; without DNA, the TCRdb call of TRBD1 cannot be checked. CDR3 length: 14 residues. CDR1 and CDR2 from the germline V gene are DFQATT and SNEGSKA (reference sequence). The CDR3 protein is CSATMRGRHYEQYF.

V usage is TRBV5-6 and J usage is TRBJ2-1; checking the TCRdb D call of TRBD1 is not possible without DNA. Germline V gene data show CDR1 as SGHDT and CDR2 as YYEEEE. The CDR3 has 13 residues. CDR3 sequence reads: CASSQDRGQGQFF.

The rearrangement uses TRBV19 and TRBJ2-3. The CDR3 covers 13 residues. Germline V gene sequence: CDR1 LNHDA, CDR2 SQIVND (reference sequence). The CDR3: CASSIGVPDTQYF.

The chain has TRBV20-1 and TRBJ2-2; the D call of TRBD2 rests on TCRdb alone, since no DNA is present to check it. Germline V lookup: CDR1 DFQATT, CDR2 SNEGSKA (reference sequence). This CDR3 is built from 17 residues. The CDR3 loop reads CSARPAGTSGSVGELFF.

This sequence joins TRBV5-5 and TRBJ2-3; without DNA, the TCRdb call of TRBD1 cannot be checked. The CDR3 spans 15 residues. Germline loops: CDR1 SGHKS, CDR2 YYEKEE (reference sequence). The CDR3 is CASSFPGPSTDTQYF.

The genes are TRBV5-1 and TRBJ2-7; the D gene TCRdb calls, TRBD1, cannot be checked with no DNA. From germline, CDR1 is SGHRS and CDR2 YFSETQ. CDR3 length: 15 residues. The chain's CDR3 is CASSWGQGVVDEQYF.

CDR3 sequence: CASSLEVAEAFF. The rearrangement joins TRBV7-2 to TRBJ1-1. This CDR3 contains 12 residues. Germline V gene data show CDR1 as SGHTA and CDR2 as FQGNSA.

The chain is built from TRBV19 and TRBJ2-1; lacking DNA, the TRBD2 call made by TCRdb goes unchecked. This CDR3 spans 15 amino acids. Germline assignment: CDR1 LNHDA and CDR2 SQIVND (reference sequence). The CDR3: CASSILAGEGNEQFF.

The V call is TRBV19, the J call TRBJ2-2; TCRdb's D call of TRBD1 is untestable without DNA. This CDR3 contains 15 residues. The germline gives CDR1 LNHDA, CDR2 SQIVND (reference sequence). CDR3 protein: CASSGRSLNTGELFF.

The V call is TRBV27, the J call TRBJ1-6; TCRdb names TRBD1, which stays unverified in the absence of DNA. Germline V gives CDR1 MNHEY, CDR2 SMNVEV (reference sequence). The CDR3 is 14 amino acids. This CDR3 reads CASSFPGQGSPLHF.

V gene TRBV5-4 combines with J gene TRBJ2-3; TCRdb selects TRBD1, and the lack of DNA leaves this call unchecked. Per the germline V gene, CDR1 is SGHNT and CDR2 is YYREEE (reference sequence). This CDR3 is 15 amino acids long. The CDR3 sequence is CASSYQGWATDTQYF.

The chain is built from TRBV2 and TRBJ2-7; lacking DNA, the TRBD1 call made by TCRdb goes unchecked. From germline, CDR1 is SNHLY and CDR2 FYNNEI. The CDR3 is made up of 16 amino acids. CDR3 sequence reads: CASNPGGTRSSYEQYF.